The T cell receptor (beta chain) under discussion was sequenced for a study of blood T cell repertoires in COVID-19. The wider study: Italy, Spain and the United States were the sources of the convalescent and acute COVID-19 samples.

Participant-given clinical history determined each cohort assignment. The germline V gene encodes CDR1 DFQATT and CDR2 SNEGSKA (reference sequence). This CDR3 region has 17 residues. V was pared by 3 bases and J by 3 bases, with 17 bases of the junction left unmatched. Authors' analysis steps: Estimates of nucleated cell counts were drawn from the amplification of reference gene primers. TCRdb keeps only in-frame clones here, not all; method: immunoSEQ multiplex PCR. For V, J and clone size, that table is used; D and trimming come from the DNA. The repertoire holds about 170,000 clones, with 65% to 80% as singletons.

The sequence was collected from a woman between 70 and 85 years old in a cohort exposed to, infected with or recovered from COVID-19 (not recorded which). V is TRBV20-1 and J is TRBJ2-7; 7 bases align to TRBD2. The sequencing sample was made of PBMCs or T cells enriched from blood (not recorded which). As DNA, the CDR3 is TGCAGTGCTAGTAGGCTCGGCGGACTAGGAAGGTTCTACGAGCAGTACTTC. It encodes CSASRLGGLGRFYEQYF.